The sequence of this T cell receptor (beta chain) was determined in a study of beta chain features in type 1 diabetes. Findings and caveats of the study: Healthy donors had naive, central memory and Treg TCRB repertoires that appeared less similar than those seen among patients.

A few counts support this clone. No antigen is known for it. Reverse transcription of all isolated RNA meant that expressed TCRB transcripts were sequenced. This table comes from immunoSEQ multiplex PCR, and its TCRdb copy is limited to in-frame clones, with some not included. The table shows about 240,000 clones, with about 30% occurring only once. CD45RO/CCR7/CD25/CD127/CD95/CD27 staining was used to isolate CD4+ naive, central memory, regulatory and stem cell-like memory cells by sorting. V was clipped by 4 bases and J by 0 bases; unmatched bases: 2. Germline CDR1 is SGHDN and CDR2 is FVKESK. The CDR3 contains 14 residues.

This chain links TRBV14 with TRBJ2-7, with 8 bases aligning to TRBD1. The sequence was collected from a man under 40 in good health. Sequenced input: central memory CD4+ T cells from blood. CDR3 nucleotide sequence: TGTGCCAGCAGCCCCCAGGGGGCCTCCTACGAGCAGTACTTC. Translated: CASSPQGASYEQYF.